These 23 T cell receptor beta chains came from one sample sequenced in a study of T cells after yellow fever vaccination. TCRdb used MiXCR to reprocess the 5' RACE reads, holding one entry per CDR3 protein. The data hold around 500,000 distinct CDR3 sequences, with 21% observed a single time. The sample was PBMCs, taken roughly 20 days after the first yellow fever vaccination. These TCRs come from a man aged 18 to 30 who received the YFV17D yellow fever vaccine.

This clonotype was seen at least ten times. DNA of the CDR3: TGCGCCAGCAGCTGGGGTGACTATGGCTACACCTTC. Protein: CASSWGDYGYTF. This chain joins TRBV5-1 and TRBJ1-2; D ambiguous. In germline, CDR1 is SGHRS, CDR2 YFSETQ. V lost 3 bases and J lost 3, with 6 bases in between. The CDR3 is made up of 12 amino acids.

There are a few counts of this clonotype. The V gene is TRBV10-3, the J gene TRBJ2-5, with 10 bases identical to TRBD1. Trimming removed 9 bases from V and 2 bases from J; junction bases left unmatched: 12. The germline CDR1 and CDR2 sequences are ENHRY and SYGVKD. CDR3 length: 16 amino acids. CDR3 region: CAISGTGAPLQETQYF. CDR3 DNA: TGTGCCATTTCCGGGACAGGGGCCCCCCTGCAAGAGACCCAGTACTTC.

J is TRBJ1-1 and V is TRBV5-1; no clear D gene. The CDR3 runs 12 residues. The germline gives CDR1 SGHRS, CDR2 YFSETQ. V was cut by 4 bases and J by 7 bases, with 11 bases left in between. In DNA form, the CDR3 reads TGCGCCAGCAGCCGGACCGACTGTGAAGCTTTCTTT. It codes for CASSRTDCEAFF.

The chain carries TRBV10-3 and TRBJ2-7, with TRBD1 matching 9 bases. CDR3 length equals 17 residues. Looked up from germline, CDR1 is ENHRY and CDR2 is SYGVKD. Trimming removed 6 bases from V and 2 bases from J; junction bases left unmatched: 14. The CDR3 loop reads CAIRPVPGQGGTYEQYF. The DNA of the CDR3 is TGTGCCATCAGGCCAGTCCCGGGACAGGGAGGAACCTACGAGCAGTACTTC.

This clonotype has a handful of counts. The J gene is TRBJ2-3, the V gene TRBV27; possible D gene TRBD1, 5 bases. V was trimmed by 4 bases and J by 0 bases, leaving 14 bases between them. The CDR3 extends over 16 amino acids. CDR1 and CDR2 from the germline V gene are MNHEY and SMNVEV (reference sequence). CDR3 nucleotides: TGTGCCAGCAGTTCCAGGGCGCGCCCTAGCACAGATACGCAGTATTTT. Protein: CASSSRARPSTDTQYF.

This clonotype was observed at least ten times. This rearrangement joins TRBV12-3 or TRBV12-4 to TRBJ2-2; D remains ambiguous. The CDR3 totals 12 residues. V was pared by 3 bases and J by 5 bases, with 4 bases between. The CDR3 nucleotides are TGTGCCAGCAGTTTTGAGACCGGGGAGCTGTTTTTT. This translates into CASSFETGELFF.

There are many counts of this clonotype. The J gene is TRBJ1-1, the V gene TRBV27, with D possibly matching TRBD1 (6 bases). V shed 5 bases and J shed 7 bases, with 14 bases lying between them. Germline-derived CDR1 and CDR2 are MNHEY and SMNVEV (reference sequence). The CDR3 runs to 13 residues. For the CDR3, the DNA is TGTGCCAGCAGTCTAGAGGGGGTGAGTGAAGCTTTCTTT. Protein sequence: CASSLEGVSEAFF.

This clonotype was picked up a small number of times. This chain joins TRBV4-3 and TRBJ2-4, with D maybe TRBD2 (5 bases). The CDR3 covers 15 residues. Looked up from germline, CDR1 is LGHNA and CDR2 is YSLEER. V was trimmed by 0 bases and J by 3 bases, leaving 9 bases between them. As DNA, the CDR3 is TGCGCCAGCAGCCAAGATTACGCGGGCAAAAACATTCAGTACTTC. Its protein product is CASSQDYAGKNIQYF.

This sequence joins TRBV20-1 and TRBJ2-2; TRBD2 matches at 10 bases. CDR1 and CDR2 (germline): DFQATT, SNEGSKA (reference sequence). CDR3 length equals 15 residues. Trimming cost V 5 bases and J 4 bases; bases outside gene matches: 7. CDR3 in amino acids: CSAGLSGGATGELFF. CDR3 bases: TGCAGTGCTGGCTTGAGCGGGGGGGCCACCGGGGAGCTGTTTTTT.

This clonotype turned up a few times. This chain links TRBV4-1 with TRBJ1-1; D ambiguous. V was clipped by 2 bases and J by 0 bases, with 7 bases between them. Germline V gene data show CDR1 as MGHRA and CDR2 as YSYEKL. There are 14 residues in the CDR3. CDR3 DNA sequence: TGCGCCAGCAGCCAACGCAGCTTGAACACTGAAGCTTTCTTT. This encodes CASSQRSLNTEAFF.

This clonotype was seen a few times. J is TRBJ2-1 and V is TRBV12-3 or TRBV12-4; D gene uncertain. CDR3 length: 16 amino acids. V was trimmed by 1 base and J by 0 bases, leaving 10 bases between them. As DNA, the CDR3 is TGTGCCAGCAGTTTAGGACGGAGACGCTCCTACAATGAGCAGTTCTTC. It yields the protein CASSLGRRRSYNEQFF.

The chain is built from TRBV12-3 or TRBV12-4 and TRBJ2-7; no clear D. The CDR3 covers 13 residues. V gave up 3 bases and J gave up 3 bases, with 9 bases separating them. The CDR3 DNA is TGTGCCAGCAGTTTGACCGGGCACTACGAGCAGTACTTC. Its translation is CASSLTGHYEQYF.

V and J are TRBV6-1 and TRBJ2-3; TRBD1 matches at 10 bases. Germline V gene lookup returns CDR1 MNHNS and CDR2 SASEGT. The CDR3 is 15 amino acids. Trimming cost V 8 bases and J 3 bases; bases outside gene matches: 8. The CDR3: CASLPGQGRTDTQYF. For the CDR3, the DNA is TGTGCCAGCCTCCCGGGACAGGGGAGGACAGATACGCAGTATTTT.

V and J are TRBV25-1 and TRBJ1-1, with D possibly matching TRBD1 (5 bases). Trimming removed 2 bases at V and 4 bases at J, with 11 bases between. Germline assignment: CDR1 MGHDK and CDR2 SYGVNS. CDR3 length: 14 residues. The CDR3 here is CASSEGGVGTEAFF. The CDR3 region has the DNA TGTGCCAGCAGTGAAGGGGGAGTCGGCACTGAAGCTTTCTTT.

This clonotype was observed a handful of times. The chain combines TRBV18 with TRBJ1-5, with a tentative D call TRBD1 (5 bases). The CDR3 consists of 15 residues. Trimming cost V 3 bases and J 1 base, with 10 bases left between them. CDR1 is KGHSH, CDR2 LQKENI, per germline. The CDR3 is CASSPSYRSNQPQHF. For the CDR3, the DNA is TGTGCCAGCTCACCTTCCTACAGGAGCAATCAGCCCCAGCATTTT.

A few counts support this clonotype. The chain recombines TRBV30 with TRBJ2-7; tentative D call: TRBD2 (6 bases). This CDR3 is built from 12 residues. Trimming took off 0 bases at V and 6 bases at J, with 9 bases between the two ends. In germline, CDR1 is GTSNPN, CDR2 SVGIG (reference sequence). CDR3: CAWSVRGTEQYF. In DNA, the CDR3 is TGTGCCTGGAGTGTACGGGGGACCGAGCAGTACTTC.

This clonotype was observed once. The chain carries TRBV7-2 and TRBJ2-5, with TRBD1 identical over 7 bases. This CDR3 has 14 amino acids. With 10 bases clipped from V and 0 bases from J, the junction kept 8 bases outside the gene matches. From germline, CDR1 is SGHTA and CDR2 FQGNSA. CDR3 sequence: CATKGAGHQETQYF. The CDR3 nucleotides read TGTGCCACAAAGGGGGCAGGGCACCAAGAGACCCAGTACTTC.

Only a few counts were recorded for this clonotype. This chain uses TRBV7-2 with TRBJ2-2; D gene ambiguous. The CDR3 is 15 amino acids. With 1 base removed from V and 1 base from J, the gap between germline ends came to 7 bases. CDR1 and CDR2 from the germline V gene are SGHTA and FQGNSA. The CDR3 sequence: CASSLGRLNTGELFF. DNA of the CDR3: TGTGCCAGCAGCTTAGGCCGGTTGAACACCGGGGAGCTGTTTTTT.

This clonotype was observed a few times. The gene calls are TRBV7-3 and TRBJ2-1, with 9 bases aligning to TRBD1. The J segment lost 9 bases and the V segment lost 4 bases, leaving 10 bases of the junction unmatched. The CDR3 length is 15 residues. Germline V lookup: CDR1 SGHTA, CDR2 FQGTGA. This CDR3 reads CASSSRGGQGGEQFF. The CDR3, as DNA: TGTGCCAGCAGCTCCAGGGGGGGACAGGGAGGTGAGCAGTTCTTC.

This clonotype was observed a handful of times. The chain is built from TRBV10-3 and TRBJ2-3; 7 bases fit TRBD2. The V gene's germline CDR1 is ENHRY and CDR2 SYGVKD. This CDR3 is built from 16 residues. With V trimmed by 3 bases and J by 0 bases, 6 bases remained unmatched. The CDR3 loop reads CAISDPGRPSTDTQYF. CDR3 nucleotides: TGTGCCATCAGTGACCCCGGGAGGCCTAGCACAGATACGCAGTATTTT.

This clonotype was recorded a few times. The rearrangement uses TRBV4-2 and TRBJ1-5, with D possibly TRBD1 on 5 matching bases. Trimming stripped 3 bases from V and 1 base from J, with 19 bases between. CDR1 is LGHNA, CDR2 YNFKEQ, per germline. The CDR3 loop spans 18 amino acids. The CDR3 loop reads CASSQKGWAGPSNQPQHF. DNA of the CDR3: TGTGCCAGCAGCCAGAAGGGCTGGGCAGGGCCGAGCAATCAGCCCCAGCATTTT.

In this sample, this clonotype turned up a few times. The rearrangement joins TRBV27 to TRBJ2-1, with D perhaps matching TRBD1 (5 bases). V was pared by 6 bases and J by 4 bases, with 16 bases between. The CDR3 covers 15 residues. Germline values: CDR1 MNHEY, CDR2 SMNVEV (reference sequence). The CDR3 DNA follows: TGTGCCAGCAGCCTTGTTGGGGCGCGGTACAATGAGCAGTTCTTC. Translation gives CASSLVGARYNEQFF.

The chain links TRBV5-1 to TRBJ1-6; D gene uncertain. V was clipped by 0 bases and J by 8 bases, with 12 bases between them. CDR1 is SGHRS and CDR2 is YFSETQ in the germline V gene. This CDR3 spans 15 amino acids. This CDR3 is CASSLVSGIDSPLHF. The CDR3 nucleotides read TGCGCCAGCAGCTTGGTTTCGGGGATCGATTCACCCCTCCACTTT.